This entry lists 21 T cell receptor beta chains sequenced from one sample in a study of blood T cell repertoires in COVID-19. Assay: immunoSEQ multiplex PCR; the TCRdb copy retains only in-frame clones and omits some. Here the sample spans about 220,000 clones, roughly four fifths being singletons. The sequenced sample consisted of peripheral blood. Receptor source: a young woman who had recovered from COVID-19.

The chain is built from TRBV6-5 and TRBJ2-7; 9 bases line up with TRBD1. Germline lookup yields CDR1 MNHEY and CDR2 SVGAGI. V lost 8 bases and J lost 3; bases outside the gene matches: 8. The CDR3 has 14 residues. CDR3 in amino acids: CASDTGGRHYEQYF. CDR3 coding DNA: TGTGCCAGCGATACAGGGGGCAGGCACTACGAGCAGTACTTC.

The V call is TRBV6-5, the J call TRBJ1-1, with D perhaps TRBD1 (6 bases). Germline-derived CDR1 and CDR2 are MNHEY and SVGAGI. The V end lost 7 bases, the J end lost 1 base, and 16 bases lay between the germline ends. This CDR3 is built from 15 residues. CDR3 amino acids: CASTSGGAGNTEAFF. In DNA, the CDR3 is TGTGCCAGCACCTCTGGGGGGGCTGGGAACACTGAAGCTTTCTTT.

This clone was found once. The chain has TRBV24-1 and TRBJ2-3; 8 positions match TRBD2. Per the germline V gene, CDR1 is KGHDR and CDR2 is SFDVKD. The length of the CDR3 is 14 residues. V shed 3 bases and J 3 bases; nucleotides not matched to a gene: 1. CDR3 region: CATSDPSGTDTQYF. CDR3 DNA sequence: TGTGCCACCAGTGATCCTAGCGGGACAGATACGCAGTATTTT.

The chain uses TRBV23-1 and TRBJ2-3; 8 positions agree with TRBD2. TRBV23-1 carries the ORF label, with uncertain function. There are 17 residues in the CDR3. The V gene end was trimmed by 6 bases and the J gene end by 0 bases; junction bases not matched to a gene: 11. CDR3: CASSRLPSGPSTDTQYF. Written as DNA, the CDR3 is TGCGCCAGCAGCCGACTACCTAGCGGGCCCAGCACAGATACGCAGTATTTT.

The rearrangement links TRBV19 to TRBJ2-3, with D possibly matching TRBD2 (5 bases). CDR1 LNHDA and CDR2 SQIVND come from the germline V gene (reference sequence). The CDR3 has 15 amino acids. Trimming cost V 6 bases and J 3 bases, with 16 bases left between them. CDR3 in DNA: TGTGCCAGTAGGGAAGGGCTAGCAAATACAGATACGCAGTATTTT. Its translation: CASREGLANTDTQYF.

The chain recombines TRBV4-2 with TRBJ2-2; D perhaps matches TRBD2 (6 bases). V was pared by 6 bases and J by 5 bases, with 19 bases between. CDR3 length equals 16 residues. Germline CDR1 reads LGHNA; CDR2 reads YNFKEQ. CDR3 region: CASSRVGGRATGELFF. CDR3 DNA sequence: TGTGCCAGCAGTCGAGTTGGGGGGAGAGCAACCGGGGAGCTGTTTTTT.

This chain uses TRBV2 with TRBJ2-3; D ambiguous. Germline CDR1 and CDR2: SNHLY and FYNNEI. This CDR3 is 14 amino acids long. Trimming cost V 1 base and J 0 bases, with 5 bases left between them. The CDR3 sequence: CASSEVSSTDTQYF. The CDR3 DNA is TGTGCCAGCAGTGAAGTGTCTAGCACAGATACGCAGTATTTT.

This clone showed up just a few times. J is TRBJ1-1 and V is TRBV28, with a possible D match to TRBD1 (6 bases). V was cut by 10 bases and J by 1 base, with 10 bases left in between. The CDR3 length is 12 residues. Looked up from germline, CDR1 is MDHEN and CDR2 is SYDVKM. The CDR3 region has the DNA TGTGCCACAGGGGCGGGGAACACTGAAGCTTTCTTT. As protein: CATGAGNTEAFF.

A single count supports this clone. The V gene is TRBV5-1, the J gene TRBJ1-1; 11 bases align to TRBD1. The junction had 11 bases not matched to a gene; V was cut back by 2 bases and J by 5 bases. The germline gives CDR1 SGHRS, CDR2 YFSETQ. The CDR3 totals 17 residues. Here the CDR3 reads CASSFLGTGGIGTEAFF. As DNA, the CDR3 is TGCGCCAGCAGCTTTCTTGGGACAGGGGGGATAGGAACTGAAGCTTTCTTT.

This clone was observed once. V gene TRBV6-5 combines with J gene TRBJ2-2; the D gene is possibly TRBD2 (5 bases). V was clipped by 8 bases and J by 4 bases, with 17 bases between them. This CDR3 has 15 residues. Germline CDR1 is MNHEY and CDR2 is SVGAGI. Here the CDR3 DNA reads TGTGCCAGCGGGGTAGGGCTAGCAGGCACCGGGGAGCTGTTTTTT. Residues: CASGVGLAGTGELFF.

The rearrangement links TRBV5-1 to TRBJ1-6; TRBD1 matches 10 bases. Germline V lookup: CDR1 SGHRS, CDR2 YFSETQ. The CDR3 has 15 amino acids. V lost 0 bases and J lost 8; bases outside the gene matches: 2. This chain's CDR3 is CASSLEGQGDSPLHF. CDR3 in DNA: TGCGCCAGCAGCTTGGAAGGACAGGGGGATTCACCCCTCCACTTT.

This rearrangement joins TRBV5-4 to TRBJ1-4; 9 nucleotides match TRBD1. V lost 3 bases and J lost 2; bases outside the gene matches: 5. The germline CDR1 and CDR2 sequences are SGHNT and YYREEE (reference sequence). This CDR3 contains 16 residues. CDR3 DNA: TGTGCCAGCAGCTCGAGACAGGGGGACACTAATGAAAAACTGTTTTTT. Protein: CASSSRQGDTNEKLFF. The entire variable domain, with the rest obtained from reference TRBV5-4 and TRBJ1-4, is as follows: ETGVTQSPTHLIKTRGQQVTLRCSSQSGHNTVSWYQQALGQGPQFIFQYYREEENGRGNFPPRFSGLQFPNYSSELNVNALELDDSALYLCASSSRQGDTNEKLFFGSGTQLSVL.

The J gene is TRBJ2-7, the V gene TRBV30; D is possibly TRBD2 (5 bases). Trimming cost V 8 bases and J 1 base, with 9 bases left between them. CDR1 and CDR2 (germline): GTSNPN, SVGIG (reference sequence). The length of the CDR3 is 11 residues. The CDR3 DNA sequence: TGTGCCGCGGACTGGTCCTACGAGCAGTACTTC. Translated: CAADWSYEQYF.

This clone has a handful of counts. The chain combines TRBV5-1 with TRBJ1-2; tentative D call: TRBD1 (6 bases). The V end was cut by 3 bases, the J end by 4 bases, with 13 bases between. The V gene's germline CDR1 is SGHRS and CDR2 YFSETQ. The CDR3 runs 14 residues. Written as DNA, the CDR3 is TGCGCCAGCAGCTCTCAGGGGACGACCTATGGCTACACCTTC. Translation gives CASSSQGTTYGYTF.

This chain uses TRBV2 with TRBJ2-1, with D hard to call. Trimming took 4 bases from V and 6 from J, leaving 10 bases between them. CDR3 length equals 13 residues. CDR1 SNHLY and CDR2 FYNNEI come from the germline V gene. CDR3 sequence: CASSVYLRNEQFF. CDR3 coding DNA: TGTGCCAGCAGTGTCTACTTGCGCAATGAGCAGTTCTTC.

J is TRBJ2-1 and V is TRBV5-1, with a weak D call TRBD1 (6 bases). CDR1 SGHRS and CDR2 YFSETQ come from the germline V gene. Trimming shortened V by 1 base and J by 0 bases, and 11 bases separated the two germline ends. This CDR3 has 16 amino acids. This CDR3 reads CASSLMGALSYNEQFF. The CDR3, as DNA: TGCGCCAGCAGCTTGATGGGGGCCCTCTCCTACAATGAGCAGTTCTTC.

A single count supports this clone. The chain links TRBV7-3 to TRBJ2-1, with 8 bases matching TRBD2. The germline CDR1 and CDR2 sequences are SGHTA and FQGTGA. Losses at the gene ends were 0 bases for V and 1 base for J; bases not matched to a gene: 2. The CDR3 runs 16 residues. CDR3 amino acids: CASSLTGTRSYNEQFF. The CDR3 nucleotides are TGTGCCAGCAGCTTAACCGGGACTAGGTCCTACAATGAGCAGTTCTTC.

This clone was found once. The CDR3 nucleotides read TGTGCCAGCAGCCAGCAGGGTAACACTGAAGCTTTCTTT. Protein sequence: CASSQQGNTEAFF. The chain couples TRBV7-3 to TRBJ1-1; TRBD1 is a possible D gene (5 bases). CDR1 is SGHTA and CDR2 is FQGTGA in the germline V gene. This CDR3 contains 13 residues. V lost 5 bases and J 2 bases, leaving 9 bases between the germline ends.

Details on this clone: Within the sample, other DNA sequences also encode this same CDR3. The V call is TRBV5-1, the J call TRBJ1-4; 11 nucleotides match TRBD1. Germline lookup yields CDR1 SGHRS and CDR2 YFSETQ. The V gene end was trimmed by 0 bases and the J gene end by 8 bases; junction bases not matched to a gene: 3. CDR3 length: 15 amino acids. CDR3 sequence: CASSLAGTGGEKLFF. CDR3 nucleotides: TGCGCCAGCAGCTTGGCGGGGACAGGGGGAGAAAAACTGTTTTTT.

The J gene is TRBJ2-7, the V gene TRBV18, with 9 bases matching TRBD2. This CDR3 is 14 amino acids long. The trim removed 3 bases at V and 4 bases at J, leaving 4 bases unmatched. Germline V gene sequence: CDR1 KGHSH, CDR2 LQKENI. CDR3 loop: CASSPGGRGYEQYF. The CDR3 bases are TGTGCCAGCTCACCGGGCGGGAGGGGGTACGAGCAGTACTTC.

The gene calls are TRBV5-6 and TRBJ1-2; TRBD1 matches 7 bases. The J segment lost 8 bases and the V segment lost 2 bases, leaving 12 bases of the junction unmatched. Germline CDR1 SGHDT, CDR2 YYEEEE. The CDR3 sequence is 15 residues long. In DNA form, the CDR3 reads TGTGCCAGCAGCTTTCTTATTGTCGGGACAGAAGGCTACACCTTC. Translating it yields CASSFLIVGTEGYTF.